This T cell receptor beta chain was observed in a study of blood T cell repertoires in COVID-19. About the research overall: From T cells, B-cell-depleted T cells, or PBMCs came the material, which was cDNA or gDNA.

CDR3 length equals 17 residues. Germline V CDR1 and CDR2: MDHEN, SYDVKM. The germline V and J ends were trimmed by 3 bases and 4 bases, with 21 bases remaining between them. There are a few counts of this clone. This table comes from immunoSEQ multiplex PCR, and its TCRdb copy is limited to in-frame clones, with some not included. This sample has approximately 220,000 clones; approximately 78% occur once, and the top ten carry about 10%. The V and J genes are TRBV28 and TRBJ1-2; possibly TRBD1 for D (6 bases). Input material: peripheral blood. This sequence originates from a woman at least 80 years old with acute or convalescent COVID-19. The CDR3 protein is CASSLEAGAPGSYGYTF. The CDR3 DNA reads TGTGCCAGCAGTTTGGAGGCAGGGGCCCCTGGGAGCTATGGCTACACCTTC.